These 22 T cell receptor beta chains came from one sample sequenced in a study of T cell changes during pregnancy in multiple sclerosis (dated by TCRdb to the late 2010s). The method was the immunoSEQ multiplex PCR assay. TCRdb obtained this table from immuneACCESS and retained in-frame rearrangements with V and J assigned. These tables miss some clones; where compared with another copy, unresolved V genes account for less than half of the shortfall, and the remainder is unexplained. This sample is represented by tens of thousands of clones; under 95% of them were singletons. The ten largest clones represent 1.1% to 1.5% of the sample. The material sequenced was peripheral blood, taken in the second trimester of pregnancy. The receptors were gathered from a female donor in good health, enrolled as a control in a pregnancy study.

The chain carries TRBV18 and TRBJ2-3; 7 bases map to TRBD1. The J segment lost 4 bases and the V segment lost 6 bases, leaving 7 bases of the junction unmatched. The germline CDR1 and CDR2 sequences are KGHSH and LQKENI. The CDR3 covers 14 residues. The CDR3 here is CASSQNRGADTQYF. The CDR3 nucleotides read TGTGCCAGCTCCCAGAACAGGGGCGCAGATACGCAGTATTTT.

V is TRBV6-5 and J is TRBJ2-7; tentative D call: TRBD2 (6 bases). Trimming stripped 6 bases from V and 5 bases from J, with 11 bases between. The CDR3 is 12 residues long. Germline V gene sequence: CDR1 MNHEY, CDR2 SVGAGI. CDR3 nucleotides: TGTGCCAGCAGCCCCGGAGGGCACGAGCAGTACTTC. Encoded protein: CASSPGGHEQYF.

The chain couples TRBV30 to TRBJ1-2, with TRBD1 matching 7 bases. The CDR3 is 13 residues long. V lost 6 bases to trimming and J lost 7 bases; unmatched junction nucleotides: 11. The germline gives CDR1 GTSNPN, CDR2 SVGIG (reference sequence). This CDR3 is CACQAQTGSGYTF. The CDR3 bases are TGTGCCTGCCAGGCCCAGACAGGGAGTGGCTACACCTTC.

The J gene is TRBJ1-6, the V gene TRBV7-8; 9 bases line up with TRBD1. Germline lookup yields CDR1 SGHVS and CDR2 FQNEAQ. Unmatched junction bases numbered 6, after V lost 0 bases and J lost 9 bases. The length of the CDR3 is 16 residues. CDR3 nucleotide sequence: TGTGCCAGCAGCTTAGCGGCAGGACAGGGGTTTTCACCCCTCCACTTT. Protein product: CASSLAAGQGFSPLHF.

This chain links TRBV2 with TRBJ2-1; 10 bases are shared with TRBD2. Germline assignment: CDR1 SNHLY and CDR2 FYNNEI. Trimming cost V 5 bases and J 2 bases; bases outside gene matches: 3. This CDR3 contains 15 residues. CDR3 residues: CASSPTSGAYNEQFF. Here the CDR3 DNA reads TGTGCCAGCAGTCCTACTAGCGGGGCCTACAATGAGCAGTTCTTC.

The rearrangement joins TRBV6-5 to TRBJ1-1; no reliable D call. There are 13 residues in the CDR3. Germline-derived CDR1 and CDR2 are MNHEY and SVGAGI. V was trimmed by 2 bases and J by 5 bases, leaving 9 bases between them. As DNA, the CDR3 is TGTGCCAGCAGTTACACTGGGCAAACTGAAGCTTTCTTT. This translates into CASSYTGQTEAFF.

This sequence joins TRBV5-4 and TRBJ2-3; 12 positions agree with TRBD2. V lost 5 bases to trimming and J lost 6 bases; unmatched junction nucleotides: 10. CDR3 length: 16 residues. Per germline, CDR1 SGHNT and CDR2 YYREEE (reference sequence). DNA for the CDR3: TGTGCCAGCAGTCCTACTAGCGGGAGGAGGGGGGATACGCAGTATTTT. Amino acids: CASSPTSGRRGDTQYF.

V gene TRBV19 combines with J gene TRBJ1-1; D is undetermined. Trimming removed 6 bases from V and 1 base from J, with 12 bases in between. CDR1 is LNHDA, CDR2 SQIVND, per germline (reference sequence). The CDR3 spans 14 residues. CDR3: CASSRQTENTEAFF. In DNA form, the CDR3 reads TGTGCCAGTAGCAGACAAACTGAGAACACTGAAGCTTTCTTT.

This sequence joins TRBV28 and TRBJ2-3, with a possible D match to TRBD2 (5 bases). Trimming shortened V by 5 bases and J by 0 bases, and 18 bases separated the two germline ends. This CDR3 is built from 17 residues. Germline CDR1 and CDR2: MDHEN and SYDVKM. CDR3 protein: CASSPPLTGTSTDTQYF. CDR3 DNA: TGTGCCAGCAGTCCCCCCTTGACGGGAACTAGCACAGATACGCAGTATTTT.

The chain combines TRBV15 with TRBJ2-1, with D unresolved. The CDR3 is 12 residues long. Between the trimmed V and J ends, which lost 5 bases and 12 bases, there was a span of 14 bases. The V gene's germline CDR1 is LNHNV and CDR2 YYDKDF (reference sequence). The CDR3 DNA is TGTGCCACCAGCGCTCGCCGCCGTAGGCAGTTCTTC. It yields the protein CATSARRRRQFF.

This clone was counted a single time. V gene TRBV7-2 combines with J gene TRBJ1-2, with 10 bases that match TRBD1. After removal of 5 bases from V and 8 bases from J, the junction contained 11 bases not matched to a gene. The germline CDR1 and CDR2 sequences are SGHTA and FQGNSA. The CDR3 sequence is 15 residues long. The DNA of the CDR3 is TGTGCCAGCAGCCTAATCGGTCCGACAGGGGGCGGCTACACCTTC. Translation: CASSLIGPTGGGYTF.

V is TRBV28 and J is TRBJ2-2; TRBD2 agrees at 8 bases. This CDR3 comprises 16 residues. Per germline, CDR1 MDHEN and CDR2 SYDVKM. The V gene end was trimmed by 5 bases and the J gene end by 1 base; junction bases not matched to a gene: 6. CDR3 in DNA: TGTGCCAGCAGTCCAGGACTAGCCAAGAACACCGGGGAGCTGTTTTTT. It encodes CASSPGLAKNTGELFF.

The chain uses TRBV28 and TRBJ1-2, with D possibly TRBD1 on 5 matching bases. Trimming took off 2 bases at V and 5 bases at J, with 6 bases between the two ends. Per the germline V gene, CDR1 is MDHEN and CDR2 is SYDVKM. This CDR3 comprises 12 residues. The CDR3 region has the DNA TGTGCCAGCAGTTTAGGGACTTATGGCTACACCTTC. It is translated as CASSLGTYGYTF.

V is TRBV9 and J is TRBJ1-3, with a possible D match to TRBD1 (5 bases). V lost 3 bases and J lost 4, with 8 bases in between. Germline assignment: CDR1 SGDLS and CDR2 YYNGEE. The CDR3 totals 13 residues. The CDR3 loop reads CASSEQDGNTIYF. CDR3 DNA sequence: TGTGCCAGCAGCGAACAGGACGGAAACACCATATATTTT.

The chain links TRBV6-6 to TRBJ1-4, with 9 bases fitting TRBD1. The V segment lost 6 bases and the J segment 4 bases; nucleotides outside the gene matches: 3. CDR1 is MNHNY and CDR2 is SVGAGI in the germline V gene (reference sequence). The CDR3 is 14 amino acids. This CDR3 is CASSRDRVNEKLFF. CDR3 DNA sequence: TGTGCCAGCAGCCGGGACAGGGTTAATGAAAAACTGTTTTTT.

V gene TRBV4-1 combines with J gene TRBJ2-6, with 9 bases lining up with TRBD1. V shed 4 bases, J shed 0 bases, and the junction held 10 bases outside the gene matches. Per germline, CDR1 MGHRA and CDR2 YSYEKL. The CDR3 totals 19 residues. CDR3 in DNA: TGCGCCAGCAGCCCGTCAAGGACAGGGGTGATCTCTGGGGCCAACGTCCTGACTTTC. Protein sequence: CASSPSRTGVISGANVLTF.

V gene TRBV5-4 combines with J gene TRBJ2-1; possibly TRBD1 for D (5 bases). V lost 0 bases and J 2 bases, leaving 12 bases between the germline ends. The V gene's germline CDR1 is SGHNT and CDR2 YYREEE (reference sequence). The CDR3 contains 16 residues. The CDR3 DNA sequence: TGTGCCAGCAGCTTGGAAAGGGGCTCTACCTACAATGAGCAGTTCTTC. Its protein is CASSLERGSTYNEQFF.

A remark on this clone: The junction departs from germline at one end; a sequencing error may be responsible. The J gene is TRBJ2-1, the V gene TRBV7-7; 8 bases align to TRBD2. The CDR3 sequence is 14 residues long. The germline V gene encodes CDR1 SSHAT and CDR2 FNYEAQ (reference sequence). The CDR3 loop is CASSFLAGYNEQFF. The CDR3 coding sequence is TGTGCTAGCAGCTTCCTAGCGGGCTACAATGAGCAGTTCTTC.

J is TRBJ2-5 and V is TRBV4-1, with TRBD2 identical over 9 bases. The germline V gene encodes CDR1 MGHRA and CDR2 YSYEKL. V lost 1 base to trimming and J lost 1 base; unmatched junction nucleotides: 4. This CDR3 has 16 amino acids. This CDR3 reads CASSQGAGGSQETQYF. For the CDR3, the DNA is TGCGCCAGCAGCCAAGGCGCGGGGGGGAGCCAAGAGACCCAGTACTTC.

The V gene is TRBV6-1, the J gene TRBJ2-3; TRBD2 matches 15 bases. This CDR3 region has 17 residues. Germline V lookup: CDR1 MNHNS, CDR2 SASEGT. V lost 4 bases, J lost 0 bases, and 2 bases stayed unmatched. CDR3 bases: TGTGCCAGCAGTGGGGGACTAGCGGGGGGCAGCACAGATACGCAGTATTTT. Residues: CASSGGLAGGSTDTQYF.

The CDR3 sequence: CASTLNNQPQHF. The CDR3 DNA is TGTGCCAGCACCCTTAACAATCAGCCCCAGCATTTT. V usage is TRBV6-6 and J usage is TRBJ1-5; D call uncertain. The CDR3 sequence is 12 residues long. Germline loops: CDR1 MNHNY, CDR2 SVGAGI (reference sequence). The germline V and J ends were trimmed by 7 bases and 3 bases, with 7 bases remaining between them.

This chain connects TRBV6-5 to TRBJ1-2; the match to TRBD1 covers 7 bases. J lost 8 bases, V lost 2 bases, and 5 bases had no gene match. This CDR3 region has 13 residues. Germline V gene lookup returns CDR1 MNHEY and CDR2 SVGAGI. Here the CDR3 reads CASSYLSGGGYTF. The CDR3 DNA reads TGTGCCAGCAGTTACCTTTCAGGGGGAGGCTACACCTTC.